The present entry profiles one T cell receptor (beta chain) with its context. The antigen it binds to is not known. Per-base qualities were not stored, and no clone one base away is much larger. The germline V gene sets CDR1 to SQVTM and CDR2 to ANQGSEA. Trimming at the junction amounts to 0 bases on V and 4 bases on J, and the germline ends lie 16 bases apart. CDR3 length: 16 amino acids, cysteine to phenylalanine. Just CDR3 DNA is preserved here, 48 bases in frame from base 1. The sample's time point label, decoded: baseline before oral tofacitinib. Lesional scalp punch biopsies and peripheral blood were collected from alopecia areata patients. PBMCs were separated by density centrifugation and stained for CD3, CD4 and CD8, after which CD4+ and CD8+ T cells were sorted on a FACSAria. These data are taken from a study of CD8+ T cells in alopecia areata (dated by TCRdb to between 2017 and 2018). Broadly, across the study: Treated patients were enrolled in an open-label pilot trial of oral tofacitinib at 5 to 10 mg twice daily for moderate-to-severe alopecia areata. In humans, TCRbeta sequencing was performed on scalp tissue and on sorted CD4+ and CD8+ peripheral blood T cells from healthy controls and from patients with patchy or totalis/universalis alopecia areata. Biopsies were taken from tofacitinib-treated patients at baseline and at 4 and 24 weeks of treatment, and a later scalp biopsy was taken in several of the tofacitinib-treated patients. Scalp clonality was compared across normal scalp (n=4), patchy alopecia areata scalp (n=8), and alopecia totalis/universalis scalp (n=8). RNA was extracted with the PAXgene miRNA kit for fixed scalp, the miRNeasy kit for PBMCs, and the RNeasy kit for mouse skin. In both human patients and the C3H/HeJ mouse model, the study applied high-throughput TCRbeta sequencing to look at T cell clonal expansion in alopecia areata. Patients received tofacitinib for 6 to 18 months and were then followed off drug for 6 months to check for delayed response and recurrence. TCRbeta CDR3 regions were amplified by immunoSEQ multiplex PCR with 35 Vbeta forward and 13 Jbeta reverse primers. Study-wide conclusions, independent of this receptor: Unlike mouse skin, where gammadelta T cells dominate, normal human skin contains resident alphabeta T cells that get sequenced too, which complicates analysis of the scalp TCR repertoire. Higher clonality and more expanded CD8+ clones were observed in lesional scalp than in normal scalp, particularly in alopecia totalis/universalis, a finding suggestive of antigenic drive. Shared TCR sequences between patients were less evident than in mice, which may be partly attributable to HLA diversity in the patient population.

Library prep was done by the immunoSEQ multiplex PCR assay. RNA was extracted from all samples and reverse transcribed into cDNA, which served as template for TCR sequencing. SuperScript III was used to make first-strand cDNA, primed with a 2:1 mix of oligo-dT and random hexamers. A synthetic immune receptor repertoire was used to assess amplification bias, and residual bias was removed computationally. The original methods were these. After raw reads were preprocessed to remove errors, the CDR3 was defined following IMGT conventions as running from the conserved cysteine to phenylalanine. Clonality was calculated as 1 minus Shannon entropy normalized by log2 of the number of productive unique TCRs. CD4 or CD8 identity of scalp clones was inferred by cross-referencing scalp TCRbeta sequences with sorted blood CD4 and CD8 repertoires. TCRdb stores this immuneACCESS table with in-frame sequences only. Part of the clones is absent; in the studies checked, under half of the shortfall reflects unresolved V genes, and no reason is known for the rest. V, J and clone size derive from that table, while D and trimming were established from the DNA sequence. The sample has some 51,000 clones on record, 96% of them singletons. The top ten clones comprise 25% to 30% of the sample.

Sequencing used CD8+ T cells sorted from blood, obtained at week 0. The sequence links TRBV29-1 to TRBJ2-1; the D call is tentative, TRBD1 or TRBD2, as each matches 5 bases. This TCR came from a human donor with alopecia areata. The CDR3 is CSVEEVRDGPYNEQFF. The DNA reads TGCAGCGTTGAAGAGGTGAGGGACGGACCATACAATGAGCAGTTCTTC.